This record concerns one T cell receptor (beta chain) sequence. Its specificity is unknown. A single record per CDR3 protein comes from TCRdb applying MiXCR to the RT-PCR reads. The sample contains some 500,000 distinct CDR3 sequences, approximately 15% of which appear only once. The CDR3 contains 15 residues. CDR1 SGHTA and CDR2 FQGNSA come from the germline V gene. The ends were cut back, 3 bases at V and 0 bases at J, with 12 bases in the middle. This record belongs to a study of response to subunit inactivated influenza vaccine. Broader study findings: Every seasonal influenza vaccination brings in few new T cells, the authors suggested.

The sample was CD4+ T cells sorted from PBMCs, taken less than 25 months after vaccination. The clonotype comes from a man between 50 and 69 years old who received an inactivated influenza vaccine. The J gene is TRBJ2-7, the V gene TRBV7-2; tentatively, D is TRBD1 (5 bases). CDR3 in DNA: TGTGCCAGCAGCTTCAAAGGACAAAGCTCCTACGAGCAGTACTTC. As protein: CASSFKGQSSYEQYF.